A single sample gave rise to the 15 T cell receptor beta chains below, sequenced in a study of identical twins. TCRdb fed the 5' RACE reads into MiXCR, producing one record per CDR3 protein. The data show some 730,000 distinct CDR3 sequences, approximately 18% seen once. The same data also went into a second study, on T cells expressing NK-cell markers.

Material for sequencing was PBMCs. These receptors all come from a woman aged 18-30 years in good health.

V gene TRBV5-1 combines with J gene TRBJ2-7; D remains unclear. The germline V and J ends were trimmed by 0 bases and 5 bases, with 15 bases remaining between them. CDR1 is SGHRS and CDR2 is YFSETQ in the germline V gene. The CDR3 length is 15 residues. The chain's CDR3 is CASSLAQKGSNEQYF. As DNA, the CDR3 is TGCGCCAGCAGCTTGGCCCAGAAAGGGTCCAACGAGCAGTACTTC.

This clonotype was seen a handful of times. The chain links TRBV7-9 to TRBJ1-1, with D unresolved. The CDR3 runs to 16 residues. The V and J ends lost 4 bases and 5 bases respectively, with 20 bases between them. CDR1 is SEHNR and CDR2 is FQNEAQ in the germline V gene (reference sequence). The CDR3 DNA reads TGTGCCAGCAGCTCGACAACTGGACGCGGGAGGACTGAAGCTTTCTTT. Its protein is CASSSTTGRGRTEAFF.

V is TRBV15 and J is TRBJ1-5; D ambiguous. The CDR3 consists of 15 residues. Trimming took off 3 bases at V and 0 bases at J, with 9 bases between the two ends. CDR1 and CDR2 (germline): LNHNV, YYDKDF (reference sequence). CDR3 sequence: CATSSPLSSNQPQHF. CDR3 sequence (DNA): TGTGCCACCAGCAGTCCCCTTAGTAGCAATCAGCCCCAGCATTTT.

This CDR3 reads CASSPLYYNEQFF. The CDR3 region has the DNA TGTGCCAGCAGCCCACTTTACTACAATGAGCAGTTCTTC. The chain joins TRBV7-2 to TRBJ2-1; D is uncertain. The CDR3 is 13 amino acids. Germline V CDR1 and CDR2: SGHTA, FQGNSA. V was clipped by 5 bases and J by 3 bases, with 8 bases between them.

The chain uses TRBV7-2 and TRBJ2-2; D gene ambiguous. The CDR3 loop spans 15 amino acids. V lost 2 bases and J lost 3, with 10 bases in between. Germline V CDR1 and CDR2: SGHTA, FQGNSA. The CDR3 sequence is CASSLPWADTGELFF. In DNA, the CDR3 is TGTGCCAGCAGCTTACCGTGGGCCGACACCGGGGAGCTGTTTTTT.

This clonotype was observed a single time. The chain uses TRBV3-1 and TRBJ2-2, with a weak D call TRBD2 (6 bases). The germline V and J ends were trimmed by 4 bases and 5 bases, with 17 bases remaining between them. The CDR3 has 16 amino acids. From germline, CDR1 is LGHDT and CDR2 YNNKEL (reference sequence). CDR3 sequence: CASSPPGLPGTGELFF. The CDR3 DNA reads TGTGCCAGCAGCCCCCCGGGACTGCCAGGAACCGGGGAGCTGTTTTTT. The complete variable domain, with remaining parts taken from reference TRBV3-1 and TRBJ2-2, reads DTAVSQTPKYLVTQMGNDKSIKCEQNLGHDTMYWYKQDSKKFLKIMFSYNNKELIINETVPNRFSPKSPDKAHLNLHINSLELGDSAVYFCASSPPGLPGTGELFFGEGSRLTVL.

This chain joins TRBV11-2 and TRBJ2-1, with a possible D match to TRBD1 (6 bases). CDR3 length: 21 residues. V shed 5 bases and J shed 0 bases, with 29 bases lying between them. Germline assignment: CDR1 SGHAT and CDR2 FQNNGV. This chain's CDR3 is CASSVRSMGTSTPSSYNEQFF. CDR3 nucleotides: TGTGCCAGCAGCGTTAGATCCATGGGGACATCGACTCCAAGCTCCTACAATGAGCAGTTCTTC.

This clonotype was detected a few times. This chain links TRBV6-2 or TRBV6-3 with TRBJ2-7; either TRBD1 or TRBD2 may supply D (5 bases each). V was clipped by 7 bases and J by 6 bases, with 13 bases between them. The CDR3 runs to 12 residues. CDR1 and CDR2 (germline): MNHEY, SVGEGT. CDR3: CASTPGPSEQYF. The CDR3 DNA follows: TGTGCCAGCACTCCGGGACCCAGCGAGCAGTACTTC.

The V gene is TRBV10-3, the J gene TRBJ2-7; 14 bases map to TRBD2. J lost 2 bases, V lost 10 bases, and 10 bases had no gene match. The CDR3 spans 16 residues. The germline V gene has CDR1 ENHRY and CDR2 SYGVKD. The CDR3 DNA is TGTGCCACCCACCCCGGGACTAGCGGGAGTACCTACGAGCAGTACTTC. Its translation: CATHPGTSGSTYEQYF.

The sample holds a few counts of this clonotype. The CDR3 region has the DNA TGTGCCACCTCCGGGGGTGGAGCGGGACTAGCAAGGGAGCAGTTCTTC. This gives the protein CATSGGGAGLAREQFF. V is TRBV10-3 and J is TRBJ2-1; TRBD2 matches at 9 bases. Germline V CDR1 and CDR2: ENHRY, SYGVKD. The V gene end was trimmed by 10 bases and the J gene end by 10 bases; junction bases not matched to a gene: 20. CDR3 length: 16 amino acids.

This chain links TRBV10-3 with TRBJ2-7; 8 nucleotides match TRBD1. Germline CDR1 ENHRY, CDR2 SYGVKD. The CDR3 has 16 residues. The V and J ends lost 8 bases and 5 bases, in that order; junction bases with no gene match: 17. The CDR3 here is CAIGMRRTGTAHEQYF. In DNA, the CDR3 is TGTGCCATCGGGATGCGTAGGACAGGGACGGCGCACGAGCAGTACTTC.

The rearrangement uses TRBV7-2 and TRBJ2-3; D unresolved. The CDR3 runs 13 residues. The V end lost 7 bases, the J end lost 6 bases, and 14 bases lay between the germline ends. Germline values: CDR1 SGHTA, CDR2 FQGNSA. CDR3 region: CASTTPSRDTQYF. For the CDR3, the DNA is TGTGCCAGCACCACCCCTTCCCGTGATACGCAGTATTTT.

This clonotype has only a few counts. V usage is TRBV6-1 and J usage is TRBJ2-7, with 7 positions matching TRBD2. Germline CDR1 and CDR2: MNHNS and SASEGT. The CDR3 consists of 15 residues. J lost 2 bases, V lost 7 bases, and 11 bases had no gene match. The CDR3 coding sequence is TGTGCCAGCAAAGCCCGGACTAGTTCGCCCTACGAGCAGTACTTC. As protein: CASKARTSSPYEQYF.

The genes are TRBV18 and TRBJ2-7, with 8 bases that match TRBD1. V gave up 1 base and J gave up 1 base; unmatched junction bases: 9. This CDR3 contains 17 residues. Per the germline V gene, CDR1 is KGHSH and CDR2 is LQKENI. CDR3 nucleotides: TGTGCCAGCTCACCACGGGCAGGGGGCACCTTATCCTACGAGCAGTACTTC. Translated, it gives CASSPRAGGTLSYEQYF.

The chain couples TRBV20-1 to TRBJ2-7; no clear D. CDR3 length equals 13 residues. The germline CDR1 and CDR2 sequences are DFQATT and SNEGSKA (reference sequence). V was trimmed by 4 bases and J by 6 bases, leaving 16 bases between them. DNA for the CDR3: TGCAGTGCTAATAGACTTGAGTACGGCGAGCAGTACTTC. Its translation: CSANRLEYGEQYF.